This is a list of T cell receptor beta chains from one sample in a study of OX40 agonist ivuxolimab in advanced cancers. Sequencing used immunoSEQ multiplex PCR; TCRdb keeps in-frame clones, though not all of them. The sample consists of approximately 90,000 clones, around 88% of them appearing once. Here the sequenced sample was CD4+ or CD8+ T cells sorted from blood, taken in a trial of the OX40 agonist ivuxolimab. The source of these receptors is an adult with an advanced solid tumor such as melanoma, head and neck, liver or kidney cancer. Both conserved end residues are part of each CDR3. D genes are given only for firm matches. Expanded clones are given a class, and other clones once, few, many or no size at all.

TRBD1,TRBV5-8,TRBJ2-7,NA,TGTGCCAGCAGCTTGTTTAACAGGGGCCCCTCTTTCTCCTACGAGCAGTACTTC,CASSLFNRGPSFSYEQYF
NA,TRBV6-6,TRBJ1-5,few,TGTGCCAGCAGTCTCGACAGGATCCCCCAGCATTTT,CASSLDRIPQHF
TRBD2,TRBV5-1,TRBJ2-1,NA,TGCGCCAGCAGCTCTAGACTAGCGGGGGGTAGGAATGAGCAGTTCTTC,CASSSRLAGGRNEQFF
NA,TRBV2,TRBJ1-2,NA,TGTGCCAGCAGTCAAAGTCCCCTCCCCGTCTATGGCTACACCTTC,CASSQSPLPVYGYTF
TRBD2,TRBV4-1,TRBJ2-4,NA,TGCGCCAGCAGCCAAGATGGGCTAGCGGGGTACTTGGAAGCCAAAAACATTCAGTACTTC,CASSQDGLAGYLEAKNIQYF
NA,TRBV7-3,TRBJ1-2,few,TGTGCCAGCAGCCTCCCACCTAATGGCTACACCTTC,CASSLPPNGYTF
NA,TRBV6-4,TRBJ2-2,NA,TGTGCCAGCAGCAAAGGGACTGCGAACACCGGGGAGCTGTTTTTT,CASSKGTANTGELFF
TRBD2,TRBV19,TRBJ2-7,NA,TGTGCCAGTAGCGGGGGGGCCTACGAGCAGTACTTC,CASSGGAYEQYF
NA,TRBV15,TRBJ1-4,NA,TGTGCCACCAGCAGAGATCGAGATTTGGGTGAAAAACTGTTTTTT,CATSRDRDLGEKLFF
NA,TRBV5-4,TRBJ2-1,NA,TGTGCCAGCAGCTCCGGACATAATGAGCAATTCTTC,CASSSGHNEQFF
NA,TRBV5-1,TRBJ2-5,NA,TGCGCCAGCAGCTTGGAGGCTAGCGAGACCCAGTACTTC,CASSLEASETQYF
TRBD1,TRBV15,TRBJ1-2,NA,TGTGCCACCAGCAGAGAGGGGATGGGACAGGGAAACTATGGCTACACCTTC,CATSREGMGQGNYGYTF
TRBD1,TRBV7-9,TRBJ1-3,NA,TGTGCCAGCAGCCGGAGACAGGGGGCTGTAAACACCATATATTTT,CASSRRQGAVNTIYF
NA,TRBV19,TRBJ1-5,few,TGTGCCAGTAGTGCCGGGAGGCATCAGCCCCAGCATTTT,CASSAGRHQPQHF
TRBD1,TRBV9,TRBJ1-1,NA,TGTGCCAGCAGCTTCGGGACAGGGGACACTGAAGCTTTCTTT,CASSFGTGDTEAFF
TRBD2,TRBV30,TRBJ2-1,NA,TGTGCCTGGGGCCTGCTTGGCGGGAGGGCCTACAATGAGCAGTTCTTC,CAWGLLGGRAYNEQFF
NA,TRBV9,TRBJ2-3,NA,TGTGCCAGCAGCGTAACGTCTGATACAGATACGCAGTATTTT,CASSVTSDTDTQYF
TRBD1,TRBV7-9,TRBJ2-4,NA,TGTGCCAGCAGCGCGGACAGGAGCATTCAGTACTTC,CASSADRSIQYF
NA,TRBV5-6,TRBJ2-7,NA,TGTGCCAGCAGCTCCCAAACCCCCACAGGGAACGAGCAGTACTTC,CASSSQTPTGNEQYF
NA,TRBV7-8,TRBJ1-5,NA,TGTGCCAGCAGCTTAGTTGGATGGGGTGGTCAGCCCCAGCATTTT,CASSLVGWGGQPQHF
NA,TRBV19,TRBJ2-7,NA,TGTGCCAGTAGTATCAACAGGGAGAGTCAGCAGTACTTC,CASSINRESQQYF
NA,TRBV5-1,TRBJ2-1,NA,TGCGCCAGCAGCTCTACACTCACTAGACAGGTTCATGACAGTGAGCAGTTCTTC,CASSSTLTRQVHDSEQFF
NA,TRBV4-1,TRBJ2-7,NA,TGCGCCAGCAGCCAAGGCTATTGGCGCGGACGGGAGCAGTACTTC,CASSQGYWRGREQYF
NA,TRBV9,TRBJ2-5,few,TGTGCCAGCAGCCCCCGCCTAGAGCACAGGTCTCGGAAGGAGACCCAGTACTTC,CASSPRLEHRSRKETQYF
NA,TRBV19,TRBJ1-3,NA,TGTGCCAGTAGTATCGGGGTCCTGAACTCTGGAAACACCATATATTTT,CASSIGVLNSGNTIYF
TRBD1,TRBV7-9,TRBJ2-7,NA,TGTGCCAGCAGCTTCGACAGGGGCGAGCAGTACTTC,CASSFDRGEQYF
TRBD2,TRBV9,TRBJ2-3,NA,TGTGCCAGCAGCGCCCGTCATCTGGGACTAGCGCCCACAGATACGCAGTATTTT,CASSARHLGLAPTDTQYF
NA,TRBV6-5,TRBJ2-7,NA,TGTGCCAGCAGTTACTCAGGGAAGCCCTACGAGCAGTACTTC,CASSYSGKPYEQYF
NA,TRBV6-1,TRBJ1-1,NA,TGTGCCAGCAGCCGCAGAGTGAACACTGAAGCTTTCTTT,CASSRRVNTEAFF
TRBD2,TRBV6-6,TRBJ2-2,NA,TGTGCCAGCAGGGAGCGGGAGAGAGACTCCGGGGAGCTGTTTTTT,CASRERERDSGELFF
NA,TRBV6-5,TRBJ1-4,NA,TGTGCCAGCAGTTACTCGAAGGCGGAAAAACTGTTTTTT,CASSYSKAEKLFF
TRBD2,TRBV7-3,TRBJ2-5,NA,TGTGCCAGCAGCCGAAGCGGGGAAGAGACCCAGTACTTC,CASSRSGEETQYF
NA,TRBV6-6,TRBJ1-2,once,TGTGCCAGCAGCCCAGACAGTAACTATGGCTACACCTTC,CASSPDSNYGYTF
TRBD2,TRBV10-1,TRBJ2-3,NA,TGCGCCAGCAGTGAGTCGAGCGGGGGGGGCCCAGATACGCAGTATTTT,CASSESSGGGPDTQYF
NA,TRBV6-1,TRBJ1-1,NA,TGTGCCAGCAGTGAAAGCCACACGAACACTGAAGCTTTCTTT,CASSESHTNTEAFF
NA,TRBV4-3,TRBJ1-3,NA,TGCGCCAGCAGCCAAGGCCTGAGAGGGGCGGACACCATATATTTT,CASSQGLRGADTIYF
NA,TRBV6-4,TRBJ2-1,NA,TGTGCCAGTTCTTATTTGCCGAACAATGAGCAGTTCTTC,CASSYLPNNEQFF
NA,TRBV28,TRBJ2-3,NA,TGTGCCAGCAGTTTGGTAGACTTGGGGGATACGCAGTATTTT,CASSLVDLGDTQYF
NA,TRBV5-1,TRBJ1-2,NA,TGCGCCAGCAGCTTGGACGTCAGCGGCTATGGCTACACCTTC,CASSLDVSGYGYTF
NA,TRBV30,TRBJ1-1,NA,TGTGCCTGGACCCCGTCTGGGACTGAAGCTTTCTTT,CAWTPSGTEAFF
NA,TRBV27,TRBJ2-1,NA,TGTGCCAGCAGTTTTTCGGCGGGGTGGGAGAAAGGCTATGAGCAGTTCTTC,CASSFSAGWEKGYEQFF
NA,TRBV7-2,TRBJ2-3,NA,TGTGCCAGCAGCGTAGGGTCTGGCCTTAGCACAGATACGCAGTATTTT,CASSVGSGLSTDTQYF
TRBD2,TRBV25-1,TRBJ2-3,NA,TGTGCCAGCAGTGAATATACTAGCGGGAGGGCCCCAGATACGCAGTATTTT,CASSEYTSGRAPDTQYF
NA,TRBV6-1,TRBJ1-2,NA,TGTGCCAGCAGTGAAGTCGGGCAAATCTATGGCTACACCTTC,CASSEVGQIYGYTF
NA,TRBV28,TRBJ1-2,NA,TGTGCCAGCAGTATACCCGACAGGAACTATGGCTACACCTTC,CASSIPDRNYGYTF
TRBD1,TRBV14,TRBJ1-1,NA,TGTGCCAGCAGCCAGACAGGGGGAGGCACTGAAGCTTTCTTT,CASSQTGGGTEAFF